The 26 T cell receptor beta chains presented below share a single source sample, sequenced in a study of T cell responses to AZD1222 COVID-19 vaccine. TCRdb keeps only in-frame clones here, not all; method: immunoSEQ multiplex PCR. This sample has tens of thousands of clones, with around 82% found just once. This material consisted of peripheral blood, taken 28 days after the second AZD1222 dose. Receptors originate from an adult who received the AZD1222 COVID-19 vaccine.

The chain uses TRBV12-5 and TRBJ1-1; D remains ambiguous. V was clipped by 2 bases and J by 0 bases, with 16 bases between them. Per germline, CDR1 LGHNT and CDR2 FRNRAP. This CDR3 spans 17 amino acids. DNA for the CDR3: TGTGCTAGTGGTTTGACCTCTCCCCCGCTCATGAACACTGAAGCTTTCTTT. This translates into CASGLTSPPLMNTEAFF. Drawing the rest from reference TRBV12-5 and TRBJ1-1, the complete variable domain is DARVTQTPRHKVTEMGQEVTMRCQPILGHNTVFWYRQTMMQGLELLAYFRNRAPLDDSGMPKDRFSAEMPDATLATLKIQPSEPRDSAVYFCASGLTSPPLMNTEAFFGQGTRLTVV.

The chain has TRBV11-2 and TRBJ2-3, with D perhaps matching TRBD2 (6 bases). Trimming pared 0 bases from V and 4 bases from J, leaving 26 bases between. The germline V gene encodes CDR1 SGHAT and CDR2 FQNNGV. The CDR3 loop spans 20 amino acids. Here the CDR3 DNA reads TGTGCCAGCAGCTTAGATCGACCCCTTTCGGGCAGGGAGGTCCCAGATACGCAGTATTTT. Its protein is CASSLDRPLSGREVPDTQYF.

This clone was seen a few times. V is TRBV29-1 and J is TRBJ2-3; tentatively, D is TRBD1 (5 bases). Germline V gene lookup returns CDR1 SQVTM and CDR2 ANQGSEA. There are 14 residues in the CDR3. Trimming shortened V by 4 bases and J by 4 bases, and 15 bases separated the two germline ends. Written as DNA, the CDR3 is TGCAGCGTTGCTGGGGCCATACAGGCAGATACGCAGTATTTT. It encodes CSVAGAIQADTQYF.

This clone has just one count. The gene calls are TRBV28 and TRBJ1-1; no clear D. V was shortened by 6 bases and J by 3 bases, with 5 bases between the two germline ends. Per the germline V gene, CDR1 is MDHEN and CDR2 is SYDVKM. The CDR3 length is 11 residues. In DNA, the CDR3 is TGTGCCAGCAGAAAATACACTGAAGCTTTCTTT. Translation gives CASRKYTEAFF.

The CDR3 loop reads CASTKGTTNYGYTF. CDR3 nucleotide sequence: TGTGCCAGCACGAAGGGGACTACTAACTATGGCTACACCTTC. The chain uses TRBV5-8 and TRBJ1-2; a possible D gene is TRBD1 (5 bases). Germline-derived CDR1 and CDR2 are SGHTS and YDEGEE. Trimming took 6 bases from V and 0 from J, leaving 12 bases between them. This CDR3 has 14 amino acids.

This chain joins TRBV19 and TRBJ2-1; TRBD2 matches at 16 bases. Germline loops: CDR1 LNHDA, CDR2 SQIVND (reference sequence). The V segment lost 8 bases and the J segment 10 bases; nucleotides outside the gene matches: 11. The CDR3 sequence is 16 residues long. The CDR3 is CASQPGLAGGRREQFF. CDR3 sequence (DNA): TGTGCCAGTCAGCCGGGACTAGCGGGGGGGCGAAGGGAGCAGTTCTTC.

The V call is TRBV28, the J call TRBJ1-5; 10 positions agree with TRBD1. The CDR3 is 16 residues long. CDR1 MDHEN and CDR2 SYDVKM come from the germline V gene. V dropped 4 bases and J dropped 2; count of bases not matched to a gene: 5. In nucleotides, the CDR3 is TGTGCCAGCAGTTCCCTGACAGGGGGCGGCAATCAGCCCCAGCATTTT. Protein product: CASSSLTGGGNQPQHF.

The chain employs TRBV7-8 and TRBJ1-5; possible D gene TRBD1, 6 bases. Germline loops: CDR1 SGHVS, CDR2 FQNEAQ. This CDR3 has 15 residues. The ends were cut back, 5 bases at V and 4 bases at J, with 15 bases in the middle. CDR3: CASSVGGTTNQPQHF. DNA for the CDR3: TGTGCCAGCAGCGTAGGGGGAACAACAAATCAGCCCCAGCATTTT. The variable domain in full, with the rest retrieved from reference TRBV7-8 and TRBJ1-5, is GAGVSQSPRYKVAKRGQDVALRCDPISGHVSLFWYQQALGQGPEFLTYFQNEAQLDKSGLPSDRFFAERPEGSVSTLKIQRTQQEDSAVYLCASSVGGTTNQPQHFGDGTRLSIL.

The chain links TRBV5-6 to TRBJ2-7, with a tentative D call TRBD2 (6 bases). The CDR3 is made up of 14 amino acids. V lost 4 bases and J lost 2, with 13 bases in between. CDR1 and CDR2 (germline): SGHDT, YYEEEE. CDR3 residues: CASSRRDWTYEQYF. The CDR3 DNA reads as TGTGCCAGCAGCCGACGGGACTGGACCTACGAGCAGTACTTC. Full variable domain (missing parts from reference TRBV5-6 and TRBJ2-7): DAGVTQSPTHLIKTRGQQVTLRCSPKSGHDTVSWYQQALGQGPQFIFQYYEEEERQRGNFPDRFSGHQFPNYSSELNVNALLLGDSALYLCASSRRDWTYEQYFGPGTRLTVT.

V is TRBV10-3 and J is TRBJ2-1, with D perhaps TRBD2 (6 bases). Germline CDR1 reads ENHRY; CDR2 reads SYGVKD. V was cut by 0 bases and J by 5 bases, with 14 bases left in between. CDR3 length: 16 residues. CDR3 in DNA: TGTGCCATCAGTGAGTCGCTAGAAGGGACTCACAATGAGCAGTTCTTC. Protein: CAISESLEGTHNEQFF.

The chain is built from TRBV29-1 and TRBJ1-1; no firm D call. Between the trimmed V and J ends, which lost 2 bases and 7 bases, there was a span of 14 bases. The CDR3 totals 13 residues. CDR1 and CDR2 from the germline V gene are SQVTM and ANQGSEA. CDR3: CSVEPDSGGEAFF. DNA for the CDR3: TGCAGCGTTGAACCGGACTCCGGAGGTGAAGCTTTCTTT.

The V call is TRBV28, the J call TRBJ1-6; D is unresolved. The germline V gene encodes CDR1 MDHEN and CDR2 SYDVKM. The ends were cut back, 7 bases at V and 7 bases at J, with 14 bases in the middle. The CDR3 has 14 amino acids. The CDR3 DNA is TGTGCCAGCACCCCGACTAGTTACAATTCACCCCTCCACTTT. It yields the protein CASTPTSYNSPLHF.

This chain uses TRBV29-1 with TRBJ2-7; a possible D gene is TRBD2 (5 bases). This CDR3 is built from 12 residues. Germline-derived CDR1 and CDR2 are SQVTM and ANQGSEA. Between the trimmed V and J ends, which lost 6 bases and 1 base, there was a span of 10 bases. CDR3 nucleotides: TGCAGCGTCGGTTGGACTTCCTACGAGCAGTACTTC. Translated: CSVGWTSYEQYF.

The chain carries TRBV11-2 and TRBJ1-1; 7 positions agree with TRBD1. Germline V gene sequence: CDR1 SGHAT, CDR2 FQNNGV. The CDR3 length is 14 residues. With V trimmed by 5 bases and J by 5 bases, 8 bases remained unmatched. The CDR3 loop reads CASSLGVRGTEAFF. The CDR3 nucleotides read TGTGCCAGCAGCCTCGGCGTCAGGGGGACTGAAGCTTTCTTT.

The chain combines TRBV10-3 with TRBJ2-1; no reliable D call. The CDR3 has 13 residues. Germline V gene lookup returns CDR1 ENHRY and CDR2 SYGVKD. Deletions cut 0 bases from V and 9 bases from J, with 9 bases between. The CDR3 DNA is TGTGCCATCAGTGAGTCAAGGCCGGCTGAGCAGTTCTTC. Protein: CAISESRPAEQFF.

The V and J genes are TRBV5-1 and TRBJ2-2, with TRBD2 matching over 8 bases. The germline V gene has CDR1 SGHRS and CDR2 YFSETQ. Germline trimming cut 4 bases from V and 1 base from J; bases unmatched to any gene: 3. The CDR3 is 15 amino acids. In DNA, the CDR3 is TGCGCCAGCAGCCCTCTAGCGGGGAACACCGGGGAGCTGTTTTTT. The encoded protein is CASSPLAGNTGELFF.

The J gene is TRBJ2-3, the V gene TRBV7-9; TRBD1 matches 8 bases. The CDR3 runs to 15 residues. The junction had 5 bases not matched to a gene; V was cut back by 5 bases and J by 1 base. Germline CDR1 reads SEHNR; CDR2 reads FQNEAQ (reference sequence). The CDR3 loop is CASSRTGGRTDTQYF. The CDR3 DNA reads as TGTGCCAGCAGCCGAACAGGGGGACGCACAGATACGCAGTATTTT. Supplemented by reference TRBV7-9 and TRBJ2-3, the full variable domain reads DTGVSQNPRHKITKRGQNVTFRCDPISEHNRLYWYRQTLGQGPEFLTYFQNEAQLEKSRLLSDRFSAERPKGSFSTLEIQRTEQGDSAMYLCASSRTGGRTDTQYFGPGTRLTVL.

This clone has only a few counts. The chain joins TRBV7-8 to TRBJ2-7; D remains unclear. This CDR3 has 14 amino acids. Trimming shortened V by 7 bases and J by 2 bases, and 15 bases separated the two germline ends. Germline loops: CDR1 SGHVS, CDR2 FQNEAQ. The CDR3, as DNA: TGTGCCAGCATCGTGACCCTAGGAGCCTACGAGCAGTACTTC. Its translation: CASIVTLGAYEQYF.

The chain couples TRBV30 to TRBJ2-7, with D possibly called TRBD1 or TRBD2 (5 bases each). Germline-derived CDR1 and CDR2 are GTSNPN and SVGIG (reference sequence). The CDR3 sequence is 11 residues long. Trimming removed 5 bases from V and 11 bases from J, with 16 bases in between. The CDR3: CAWGDLQGEYF. CDR3 in DNA: TGTGCCTGGGGGGACCTCCAAGGCGAGTACTTC.

V gene TRBV18 combines with J gene TRBJ2-1; D perhaps matches TRBD1 (5 bases). V was trimmed by 6 bases and J by 10 bases, leaving 13 bases between them. Germline V CDR1 and CDR2: KGHSH, LQKENI. This CDR3 region has 12 residues. The CDR3 is CASSEQESEQFF. The CDR3 nucleotides read TGTGCCAGCTCCGAACAGGAGTCCGAGCAGTTCTTC.

The CDR3 protein is CASSPRDISNSPLHF. The DNA of the CDR3 is TGTGCCAGCAGCCCCCGGGACATCTCTAATTCACCCCTCCACTTT. This chain joins TRBV7-9 and TRBJ1-6, with a tentative D call TRBD1 (6 bases). V gave up 5 bases and J gave up 6 bases, with 14 bases separating them. This CDR3 has 15 amino acids. The germline CDR1 and CDR2 sequences are SEHNR and FQNEAQ (reference sequence).

This clone was observed a single time. The chain is built from TRBV5-6 and TRBJ2-7; TRBD1 is a possible D gene (6 bases). CDR3 length: 15 amino acids. Trimming took off 7 bases at V and 2 bases at J, with 19 bases between the two ends. In germline, CDR1 is SGHDT, CDR2 YYEEEE. The CDR3 is CASGTQYRDPYEQYF. DNA for the CDR3: TGTGCCAGCGGCACACAATACAGGGATCCCTACGAGCAGTACTTC. The full variable domain, with the rest looked up from reference TRBV5-6 and TRBJ2-7, is DAGVTQSPTHLIKTRGQQVTLRCSPKSGHDTVSWYQQALGQGPQFIFQYYEEEERQRGNFPDRFSGHQFPNYSSELNVNALLLGDSALYLCASGTQYRDPYEQYFGPGTRLTVT.

J is TRBJ2-3 and V is TRBV28; D tentatively fits TRBD1 or TRBD2 (5 bases each). The germline V and J ends were trimmed by 6 bases and 4 bases, with 17 bases remaining between them. This CDR3 region has 15 residues. Germline V lookup: CDR1 MDHEN, CDR2 SYDVKM. CDR3 DNA: TGTGCCAGCAGGACGGGACCTCTGGTCGCAGATACGCAGTATTTT. It encodes CASRTGPLVADTQYF.

V and J are TRBV28 and TRBJ2-1; D unresolved. CDR3 size: 12 residues. The germline V gene encodes CDR1 MDHEN and CDR2 SYDVKM. Trimming removed 2 bases at V and 10 bases at J, with 9 bases between. The CDR3 DNA reads TGTGCCAGCAGTTTACTACGGCGGGAGCAGTTCTTC. Translation: CASSLLRREQFF.

This chain links TRBV3-1 (or the pseudogene TRBV3-2) with TRBJ1-5; D uncertain. The CDR3 is made up of 14 amino acids. Germline V gene sequence: CDR1 LGHDT, CDR2 YNNKEL (reference sequence). Trimming shortened V by 1 base and J by 6 bases, and 10 bases separated the two germline ends. CDR3 coding DNA: TGTGCCAGCAGCCAAGTAGTTCGGGGTCAGCCCCAGCATTTT. Translation gives CASSQVVRGQPQHF.

The rearrangement joins TRBV5-1 to TRBJ1-2; the D gene is possibly TRBD1 (6 bases). The V gene lost 0 bases and the J gene lost 6 bases, with 12 bases spanning the gap. The germline CDR1 and CDR2 sequences are SGHRS and YFSETQ. The CDR3 runs to 14 residues. The CDR3, as DNA: TGCGCCAGCAGCTTGGTTTCAGGGGTGAATGGCTACACCTTC. It specifies CASSLVSGVNGYTF.